This T cell receptor (beta chain) was captured by sequencing in a study of T cell responses to AZD1222 COVID-19 vaccine. Study-level points and caveats: Recipients of two AZD1222 doses showed rising Spike-specific TCR breadth and depth.

V was cut by 6 bases and J by 5 bases, with 10 bases left in between. The CDR3 is made up of 12 amino acids. The protocol was immunoSEQ multiplex PCR, while the TCRdb copy is restricted to in-frame clones and leaves out a portion. The data contain under 150,000 clones, under 95% of them seen just once; the ten biggest clones take up 5.2%. Points on this clone: What it binds is not known.

The sequenced sample was peripheral blood, obtained on day 0 of AZD1222 vaccination. This clonotype originated in an adult in good health. This rearrangement joins TRBV12-3 or TRBV12-4 to TRBJ2-5; maybe TRBD2 (5 bases). CDR3 coding DNA: TGTGCCAGCAGCCTGACGGGGGAGACCCAGTACTTC. Residues: CASSLTGETQYF.